Sequencing of this T cell receptor (beta chain) was carried out in a study of blood T cell repertoires in COVID-19. The protocol was immunoSEQ multiplex PCR, while the TCRdb copy is restricted to in-frame clones and leaves out a portion. The sample records about 300,000 clones, about four fifths being singletons. CDR1 and CDR2 from the germline V gene are SGHAT and FQNNGV. This CDR3 contains 14 residues. Trimming cost V 1 base and J 0 bases, with 5 bases left between them. This clonotype was sampled from a human donor with COVID-19, enrolled during active disease. The donor label of this sample is uncertain. This rearrangement joins TRBV11-2 to TRBJ2-3, with D hard to call. Input material: peripheral blood. The DNA of the CDR3 is TGTGCCAGCAGCTTAGCGGAGAGCACAGATACGCAGTATTTT. Residues: CASSLAESTDTQYF. The complete variable domain, with remaining parts taken from reference TRBV11-2 and TRBJ2-3, reads EAGVAQSPRYKIIEKRQSVAFWCNPISGHATLYWYQQILGQGPKLLIQFQNNGVVDDSQLPKDRFSAERLKGVDSTLKIQPAKLEDSAVYLCASSLAESTDTQYFGPGTRLTVL.